One sample yielded the 26 T cell receptor beta chains listed below, sequenced in a study of T cells in Graves' hyperthyroidism and ophthalmopathy. Amplification of TCR beta CDR3 regions was performed using RNA transcripts as template. Researchers ran a first-round RT-PCR on the TCR CDR3 using the HTBI primer set. TCRdb reanalysed the multiplex PCR reads using MiXCR and keeps one entry per CDR3 protein. The sample shows roughly 56,000 distinct CDR3 sequences, around half of them seen only once. The sequenced material came from blood. Receptors originate from a young woman with Graves' ophthalmopathy.

J is TRBJ2-7 and V is TRBV6-2 or TRBV6-3; 7 bases align to TRBD2. The junction had 4 bases not matched to a gene; V was cut back by 2 bases and J by 0 bases. This CDR3 is built from 15 residues. The germline V gene has CDR1 MNHEY and CDR2 SVGEGT. The CDR3 loop is CASSYTGGSSYEQYF. In DNA form, the CDR3 reads TGTGCCAGCAGTTACACAGGCGGGAGCTCCTACGAGCAGTACTTC.

On this clonotype: An end of the junction does not agree with germline; a read error may underlie this. V gene TRBV5-1 combines with J gene TRBJ2-5; D is perhaps TRBD1 (5 bases). This CDR3 has 14 residues. Germline CDR1 and CDR2: SGHRS and YFSETQ. CDR3 region: CVSRETALQETQYF. CDR3 DNA: TGCGTCAGCAGAGAGACAGCTCTACAAGAGACCCAGTACTTC.

This clonotype has only a few counts. This chain connects TRBV4-2 to TRBJ1-1; 7 bases match TRBD1. J gave up 1 base and V 0 bases, and 2 bases lay outside the gene matches. Germline V gene sequence: CDR1 LGHNA, CDR2 YNFKEQ. This CDR3 is built from 15 residues. The CDR3: CASSQDRTGNTEAFF. The CDR3 region has the DNA TGTGCCAGCAGCCAAGATCGGACAGGGAACACTGAAGCTTTCTTT.

The CDR3: CASSPWTEMNTGELFF. The DNA for the CDR3 is TGTGCCAGTAGTCCCTGGACAGAGATGAACACCGGGGAGCTGTTTTTT. V gene TRBV19 combines with J gene TRBJ2-2; D is possibly TRBD1 (6 bases). V was clipped by 5 bases and J by 1 base, with 14 bases between them. The germline V gene has CDR1 LNHDA and CDR2 SQIVND (reference sequence). The CDR3 totals 16 residues.

This chain uses TRBV29-1 with TRBJ1-1, with 7 bases aligning to TRBD1. Per germline, CDR1 SQVTM and CDR2 ANQGSEA. The CDR3 loop spans 13 amino acids. Trimming cost V 4 bases and J 2 bases; bases outside gene matches: 4. CDR3 nucleotide sequence: TGCAGCGTTGTGACAGGGTTAAACACTGAAGCTTTCTTT. This gives the protein CSVVTGLNTEAFF.

This clonotype was seen at least ten times. DNA for the CDR3: TGTGCCAGCAGCTTACCAGGGGGCGATAAGCAGTTCTTC. Translating it yields CASSLPGGDKQFF. The chain couples TRBV7-3 to TRBJ2-1; 8 nucleotides match TRBD1. Germline loops: CDR1 SGHTA, CDR2 FQGTGA. Trimming at V came to 2 bases and at J to 11 bases, leaving 5 bases not matched to a gene. The CDR3 loop spans 13 amino acids.

Written as DNA, the CDR3 is TGTGCCAGCAGTGGCCTCGCAGGGGGGTATGGCTACACCTTC. As protein: CASSGLAGGYGYTF. The rearrangement uses TRBV2 and TRBJ1-2; the match to TRBD1 covers 7 bases. Germline CDR1 is SNHLY and CDR2 is FYNNEI. With 4 bases clipped from V and 5 bases from J, the junction kept 7 bases outside the gene matches. The CDR3 covers 14 residues.

This clonotype came up many times. The chain combines TRBV19 with TRBJ1-1; tentatively, D is TRBD1 (5 bases). CDR1 and CDR2 (germline): LNHDA, SQIVND (reference sequence). Trimming removed 1 base from V and 9 bases from J, with 9 bases in between. The length of the CDR3 is 12 residues. The CDR3 reads CASSIGGDQAFF. CDR3 in DNA: TGTGCCAGTAGTATAGGCGGGGACCAAGCTTTCTTT.

This clonotype showed up many times. V and J are TRBV20-1 and TRBJ1-5, with 9 nucleotides matching TRBD1. Trimming cost V 3 bases and J 5 bases; bases outside gene matches: 8. The CDR3 consists of 15 residues. From germline, CDR1 is DFQATT and CDR2 SNEGSKA (reference sequence). Here the CDR3 DNA reads TGCAGTGCTAGGAGGGGGGGACAGGGAGATCAGCCCCAGCATTTT. It is translated as CSARRGGQGDQPQHF.

The V and J genes are TRBV2 and TRBJ1-1; unclear D gene. Germline assignment: CDR1 SNHLY and CDR2 FYNNEI. This CDR3 has 12 amino acids. The V end lost 8 bases, the J end lost 7 bases, and 14 bases lay between the germline ends. The CDR3 sequence is CASVGLAGEAFF. The CDR3 DNA sequence: TGTGCCAGCGTCGGGTTGGCAGGTGAAGCTTTCTTT.

This clonotype was detected many times. The chain combines TRBV19 with TRBJ1-1, with D uncertain. The CDR3 covers 11 residues. Trimming removed 5 bases at V and 10 bases at J, with 11 bases between. CDR1 LNHDA and CDR2 SQIVND come from the germline V gene (reference sequence). For the CDR3, the DNA is TGTGCCAGTAGTGTTGCCCTCCGAGCTTTCTTT. Residues: CASSVALRAFF.

This clonotype was counted once. The V and J genes are TRBV20-1 and TRBJ1-2; D may be TRBD1 (5 bases). CDR1 and CDR2 (germline): DFQATT, SNEGSKA (reference sequence). CDR3 length: 12 amino acids. The V and J ends lost 6 bases and 8 bases respectively, with 16 bases between them. CDR3 region: CSAGAGAGGYTF. The CDR3 coding sequence is TGCAGTGCAGGGGCCGGAGCCGGGGGCTACACCTTC.

Note on this clonotype: This CDR3 fails to terminate in the conserved phenylalanine or tryptophan, so it likely reflects a read error. The rearrangement links TRBV20-1 to TRBJ1-1, with D perhaps TRBD1 (5 bases). This CDR3 is 14 amino acids long. Germline V gene sequence: CDR1 DFQATT, CDR2 SNEGSKA (reference sequence). CDR3 region: CSAPPGGSGTGAFL. The CDR3 DNA is TGCAGTGCTCCCCCGGGGGGATCGGGCACTGGAGCTTTCCTT.

This clonotype has just a few counts. This chain connects TRBV27 to TRBJ1-1, with D possibly matching TRBD1 (6 bases). V lost 3 bases and J 3 bases, leaving 11 bases between the germline ends. Germline V gene data show CDR1 as MNHEY and CDR2 as SMNVEV (reference sequence). This CDR3 has 14 amino acids. The CDR3 here is CASSFSQGHTEAFF. The CDR3 DNA reads TGTGCCAGCAGTTTCTCCCAGGGGCACACTGAAGCTTTCTTT.

The table lists this clonotype with many counts. The chain couples TRBV27 to TRBJ2-7; D is unclear. The length of the CDR3 is 14 residues. Trimming shortened V by 2 bases and J by 2 bases, and 10 bases separated the two germline ends. CDR1 is MNHEY and CDR2 is SMNVEV in the germline V gene (reference sequence). The CDR3 nucleotides are TGTGCCAGCAGTTTAAACGCGGAAACCTACGAGCAGTACTTC. This codes for CASSLNAETYEQYF.

This clonotype has a count of ten or more. The genes are TRBV27 and TRBJ2-7, with 7 bases aligning to TRBD1. The CDR3 is 16 amino acids. From germline, CDR1 is MNHEY and CDR2 SMNVEV (reference sequence). With V trimmed by 4 bases and J by 0 bases, 9 bases remained unmatched. CDR3 sequence (DNA): TGTGCCAGCAGTTCTCGGGGACAGTTTAGCTCCTACGAGCAGTACTTC. Translated: CASSSRGQFSSYEQYF.

Of note for this clonotype: Since a much larger clone is just one base distant, this may be a read error. The chain has TRBV6-5 and TRBJ2-7; the D gene could be TRBD1 or TRBD2 (5 bases each). Per the germline V gene, CDR1 is MNHEY and CDR2 is SVGAGI. The V and J ends lost 6 bases and 5 bases respectively, with 20 bases between them. This CDR3 has 15 residues. The CDR3 sequence: CASSRERSSAHEQYF. The CDR3 DNA follows: TGTGCCAGCAGCAGGGAGAGATCGAGCGCCCACGAGCAGTACTTC.

V is TRBV12-3 or TRBV12-4 and J is TRBJ2-6; D gene uncertain. Trimming took 6 bases from V and 2 from J, leaving 20 bases between them. There are 18 residues in the CDR3. The CDR3 coding sequence is TGTGCCAGCAGCTTCGCCCTGGGTTCCTGGGCTGGGGCCAACGTCCTGACTTTC. This translates into CASSFALGSWAGANVLTF.

The chain carries TRBV7-3 and TRBJ1-2; no definite D call. V lost 5 bases and J 4 bases, leaving 11 bases between the germline ends. This CDR3 has 13 residues. From germline, CDR1 is SGHTA and CDR2 FQGTGA. The CDR3 loop is CASSVQPGYGYTF. CDR3 in DNA: TGTGCCAGCAGCGTTCAACCGGGCTATGGCTACACCTTC.

With regard to this clonotype: A much larger clone differs from this one at a single base, so this may be a read error. CDR3 nucleotide sequence: TGTGCCAGCAACTCTGGACAGGGCGAAAAACTGTTTTTT. Its translation is CASNSGQGEKLFF. The chain couples TRBV28 to TRBJ1-4, with 8 bases aligning to TRBD1. CDR1 and CDR2 from the germline V gene are MDHEN and SYDVKM. With 7 bases clipped from V and 8 bases from J, the junction kept 6 bases outside the gene matches. This CDR3 has 13 residues. Combining the CDR3 with reference TRBV28 and TRBJ1-4 gives the whole variable domain DVKVTQSSRYLVKRTGEKVFLECVQDMDHENMFWYRQDPGLGLRLIYFSYDVKMKEKGDIPEGYSVSREKKERFSLILESASTNQTSMYLCASNSGQGEKLFFGSGTQLSVL.

This rearrangement joins TRBV11-1 to TRBJ2-7; 9 bases are a match to TRBD1. V was pared by 6 bases and J by 3 bases, with 9 bases of the junction left unmatched. The V gene's germline CDR1 is SGHAT and CDR2 FQDESV (reference sequence). There are 15 residues in the CDR3. The CDR3 coding sequence is TGTGCCAGCAGGGAGAGACAGGGGGACAGCTACGAGCAGTACTTC. Translation: CASRERQGDSYEQYF.

This clonotype was seen many times. This chain links TRBV6-1 with TRBJ2-5; TRBD2 agrees at 7 bases. CDR3 length equals 14 residues. With V trimmed by 8 bases and J by 4 bases, 10 bases remained unmatched. The germline V gene has CDR1 MNHNS and CDR2 SASEGT. Here the CDR3 reads CASWLAGPTETQYF. CDR3 sequence (DNA): TGTGCCAGCTGGTTAGCGGGTCCCACAGAGACCCAGTACTTC.

Points on this clonotype: The CDR3 does not end in the conserved phenylalanine or tryptophan, so this is likely a read error. No DNA is shown, since the ends of the CDR3 on it are uncertain; the CDR3 is the one TCRdb lists. CDR3: CASSLPGQGNY. The chain couples TRBV28 to TRBJ1-6; the D call TRBD1 from the table was never checked on the DNA. Both ends counted, the CDR3 spans 11 residues. Germline V gene data show CDR1 as MDHEN and CDR2 as SYDVKM.

This clonotype was seen repeatedly, ten times or more. V and J are TRBV5-6 and TRBJ2-7; no firm D call. Trimming cost V 3 bases and J 2 bases, with 12 bases left between them. This CDR3 is built from 14 residues. CDR1 and CDR2 (germline): SGHDT, YYEEEE. In nucleotides, the CDR3 is TGTGCCAGCAGCTGGGTCGACCGCGCCTACGAGCAGTACTTC. Its translation is CASSWVDRAYEQYF.

The chain is built from TRBV10-2 and TRBJ2-1, with 12 bases identical to TRBD2. The germline V gene has CDR1 WSHSY and CDR2 SAAADI. The CDR3 sequence is 17 residues long. J was trimmed by 0 bases and V by 8 bases; bases with no gene match: 8. The CDR3 DNA follows: TGCGCCAGCCAAGATCGGACTAGCGGGGTCTCCTACAATGAGCAGTTCTTC. It specifies CASQDRTSGVSYNEQFF.

There are many counts of this clonotype. This chain joins TRBV2 and TRBJ2-3, with D possibly TRBD2 on 5 matching bases. This CDR3 region has 13 residues. V lost 6 bases and J lost 6, with 13 bases in between. Looked up from germline, CDR1 is SNHLY and CDR2 is FYNNEI. CDR3 DNA sequence: TGTGCCAGCAGCGACATATTAGCGGATACGCAGTATTTT. This translates into CASSDILADTQYF.